The following is a T cell receptor (beta chain) sequence with its context. Naive CD8 populations comprised CD45RO-negative cells positively selected for CCR7, excluding terminally differentiated effector memory CD45RA+ cells. This sample is drawn from a study of shared clonotypes between healthy human individuals. In the study overall: The people who gave samples were a couple of women and a few men aged 18 to 49.

Produced via immunoSEQ multiplex PCR; TCRdb's table is partial and in-frame only. The sample lists around 2.1 million clones, 85% to 95% occurring once. The germline gives CDR1 LNHNV, CDR2 YYDKDF (reference sequence). CDR3 size: 15 residues. The V segment lost 9 bases and the J segment 0 bases; nucleotides outside the gene matches: 7. The sample was naive CD8+ T cells from PBMCs. The V call is TRBV15, the J call TRBJ2-3, with 9 bases identical to TRBD2. This receptor was identified in a man aged 18 to 29 in good health. Some clones in this sample may be carry-over from other donors' samples. CDR3 sequence: CATKTGLASTDTQYF. The CDR3 nucleotides read TGTGCCACAAAAACCGGACTAGCGAGCACAGATACGCAGTATTTT.